Detailed here is one T cell receptor beta chain. Some clones are missing from TCRdb's copy, which holds only in-frame ones; the method was immunoSEQ multiplex PCR. Of a few hundred thousand clones listed, around 90% are singletons. Trimming cost V 10 bases and J 4 bases, with 23 bases left between them. The CDR3 contains 16 residues. CDR1 is MDHEN and CDR2 is SYDVKM in the germline V gene. Grouping used clinical history reported by participants in a survey and questionnaire. The data are from a study of blood T cell repertoires in COVID-19. The sample consisted of PBMCs or T cells enriched from blood (not recorded which). The genes are TRBV28 and TRBJ1-5; D unclear. This clonotype was sampled from a man aged 25 to 45 who had recovered from COVID-19. The CDR3 DNA reads as TGTGCCATCACCAAGCGCCGGGAGCTTCTAAATCAGCCCCAGCATTTT. Translated, it gives CAITKRRELLNQPQHF.